The clone carrying this T cell receptor (beta chain) has more than one count but fewer than ten. The antigen is unknown. The second PCR ran roughly 7 to 11 cycles with a sample-barcoded 5' primer and J-beta primers. TCRdb recomputed calls from the 5' RACE reads with MiXCR, one row per CDR3 protein. The top ten hold roughly 13% of the sample, which has hundreds of thousands of distinct CDR3 sequences, more than 45% seen once. CDR3 size: 11 residues. With 9 bases removed from V and 2 bases from J, the gap between germline ends came to 6 bases. The V gene's germline CDR1 is SGHAT and CDR2 FQNNGV. The data stem from a study of blood T cells in healthy people across ages. Findings and caveats of the study: Fewer expanded clones and more diversity marked long-lived versus aged donors. TCR beta diversity tracked closely with naive T cell percentage. When one million T cells were used, diversity estimates were thought to be underestimates.

Sequenced input: blood. The chain has TRBV11-2 and TRBJ2-3; D remains unclear. This clonotype was obtained from a woman older than 75 in good health. The CDR3 loop reads CASQFTDTQYF. Here the CDR3 DNA reads TGTGCCAGTCAATTCACAGATACGCAGTATTTT.